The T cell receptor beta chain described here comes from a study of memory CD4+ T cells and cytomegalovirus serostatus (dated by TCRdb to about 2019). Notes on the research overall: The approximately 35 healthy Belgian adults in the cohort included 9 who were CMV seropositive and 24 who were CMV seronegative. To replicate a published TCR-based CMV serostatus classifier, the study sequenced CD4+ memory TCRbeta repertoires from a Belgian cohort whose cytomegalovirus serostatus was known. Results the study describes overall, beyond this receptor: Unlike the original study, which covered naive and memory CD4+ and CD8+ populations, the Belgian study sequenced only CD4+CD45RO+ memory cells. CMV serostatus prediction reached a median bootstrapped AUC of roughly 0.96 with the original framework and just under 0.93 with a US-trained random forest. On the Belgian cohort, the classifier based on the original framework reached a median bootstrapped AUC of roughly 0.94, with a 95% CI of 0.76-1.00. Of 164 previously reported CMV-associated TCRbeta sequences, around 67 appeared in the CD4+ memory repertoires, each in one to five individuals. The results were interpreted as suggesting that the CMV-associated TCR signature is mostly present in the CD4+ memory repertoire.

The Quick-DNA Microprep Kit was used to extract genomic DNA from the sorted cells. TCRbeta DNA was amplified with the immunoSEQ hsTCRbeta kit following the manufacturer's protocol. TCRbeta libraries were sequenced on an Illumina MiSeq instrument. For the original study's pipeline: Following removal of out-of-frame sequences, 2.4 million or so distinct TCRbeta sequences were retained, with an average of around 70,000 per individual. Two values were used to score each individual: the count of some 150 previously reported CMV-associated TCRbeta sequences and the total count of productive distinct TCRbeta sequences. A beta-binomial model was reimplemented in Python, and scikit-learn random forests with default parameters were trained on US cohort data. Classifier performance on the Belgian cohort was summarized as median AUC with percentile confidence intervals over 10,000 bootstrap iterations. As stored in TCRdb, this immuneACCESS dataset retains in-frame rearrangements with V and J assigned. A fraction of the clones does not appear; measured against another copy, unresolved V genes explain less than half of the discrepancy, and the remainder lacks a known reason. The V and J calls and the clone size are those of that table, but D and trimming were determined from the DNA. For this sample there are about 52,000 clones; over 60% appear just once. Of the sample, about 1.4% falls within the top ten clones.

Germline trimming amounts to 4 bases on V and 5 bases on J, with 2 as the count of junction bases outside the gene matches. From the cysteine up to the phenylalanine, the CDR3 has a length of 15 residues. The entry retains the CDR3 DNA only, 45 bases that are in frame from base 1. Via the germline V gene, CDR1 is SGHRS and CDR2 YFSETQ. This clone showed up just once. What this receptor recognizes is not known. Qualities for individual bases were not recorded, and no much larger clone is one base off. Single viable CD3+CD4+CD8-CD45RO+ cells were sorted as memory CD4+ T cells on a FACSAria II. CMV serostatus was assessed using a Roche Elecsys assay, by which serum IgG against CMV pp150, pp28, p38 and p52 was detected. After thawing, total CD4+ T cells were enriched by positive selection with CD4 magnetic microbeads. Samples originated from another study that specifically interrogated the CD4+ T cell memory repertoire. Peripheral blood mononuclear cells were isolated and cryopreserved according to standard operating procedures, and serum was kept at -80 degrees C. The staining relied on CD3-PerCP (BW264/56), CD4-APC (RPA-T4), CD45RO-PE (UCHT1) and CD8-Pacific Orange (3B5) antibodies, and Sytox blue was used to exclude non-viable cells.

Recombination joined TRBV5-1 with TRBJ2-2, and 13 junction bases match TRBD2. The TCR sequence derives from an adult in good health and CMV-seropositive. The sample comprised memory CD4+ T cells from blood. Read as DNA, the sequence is TGCGCCAGCAGCGAGACTAGCGGGGGGACCGGGGAGCTGTTTTTT. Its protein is CASSETSGGTGELFF.